Listed below are T cell receptor beta chains from one sample, sequenced in a study of cytomegalovirus exposure and HLA in healthy donors. Profiled with immunoSEQ multiplex PCR; TCRdb holds only in-frame clones, not every one. In the table there are about 160,000 clones, around 77% of which are singletons. The material sequenced was PBMCs. All receptors come from a man between 60 and 75 years old in good health and CMV-seronegative. Both conserved end residues are part of each CDR3. A D gene is named only where the DNA matches it firmly. Clone size is stated in some rows and not others, as once, few, many or a class when expanded.

TRBJ2-2 | TRBV6-6 | NA | TRBD2 | CASKAAGDTGELFF | TGTGCCAGCAAGGCGGCGGGGGACACCGGGGAGCTGTTTTTT
TRBJ2-5 | TRBV7-6 | NA | NA | CASSSSWTPQETQYF | TGTGCCAGCAGCTCCTCCTGGACTCCTCAAGAGACCCAGTACTTC
TRBJ2-7 | TRBV7-9 | NA | NA | CASSPGAGVDEQYF | TGTGCCAGCAGCCCGGGGGCGGGAGTCGACGAGCAGTACTTC
TRBJ1-3 | TRBV4-3 | NA | TRBD1 | CASSQTGLGNTIYF | TGCGCCAGCAGCCAGACAGGGTTGGGAAACACCATATATTTT
TRBJ1-3 | TRBV9 | NA | TRBD1 | CASSVGTGGNSGNTIYF | TGTGCCAGCAGCGTAGGGACAGGCGGCAACTCTGGAAACACCATATATTTT
TRBJ2-7 | TRBV28 | NA | TRBD2 | CASRQSASGPAEQYF | TGTGCCAGCAGACAGTCAGCTAGCGGCCCCGCCGAGCAGTACTTC
TRBJ2-7 | TRBV19 | NA | TRBD2 | CAGLAGPPSSYEQYF | TGTGCCGGACTAGCGGGGCCGCCGAGCTCCTACGAGCAGTACTTC
TRBJ1-5 | TRBV7-9 | NA | NA | CASSLSTGSQHF | TGTGCCAGCAGCTTAAGTACAGGTTCACAGCATTTT
TRBJ2-5 | TRBV6-5 | NA | TRBD2 | CASNREAGAQETQYF | TGTGCCAGCAACCGAGAAGCGGGAGCACAAGAGACTCAGTACTTC
TRBJ2-7 | TRBV7-8 | NA | NA | CASSLVAGEQYF | TGTGCCAGCAGCTTAGTAGCAGGGGAGCAGTACTTC
TRBJ2-7 | TRBV18 | NA | TRBD2 | CASSPPGLAGSSYEQYF | TGTGCCAGCTCACCACCAGGACTAGCGGGAAGCTCCTACGAGCAGTACTTC
TRBJ2-2 | TRBV4-3 | NA | NA | CASSQHTFTGELFF | TGCGCCAGCAGCCAACACACCTTTACCGGGGAGCTGTTTTTT
TRBJ1-2 | TRBV29-1 | few | TRBD1 | CSAQGDRAYDGYTF | TGCAGCGCTCAAGGGGACAGGGCTTATGATGGCTACACCTTC
TRBJ2-1 | TRBV27 | once | TRBD2 | CASSFEGGPYEQFF | TGTGCCAGCAGTTTCGAGGGAGGGCCTTATGAGCAGTTCTTC
TRBJ1-1 | TRBV28 | NA | NA | CASRGGGSTEAFF | TGTGCCAGCCGAGGGGGTGGAAGCACTGAAGCTTTCTTT
TRBJ1-4 | TRBV6-6 | NA | TRBD1 | CASLTRGANEKLFF | TGTGCGTCCCTTACCAGGGGGGCTAATGAAAAACTGTTTTTT
TRBJ2-7 | TRBV18 | NA | NA | CASSPPSYAGRNEQYF | TGTGCCAGCTCACCACCCTCATATGCAGGGAGGAACGAGCAGTACTTC
TRBJ2-1 | TRBV19 | NA | NA | CASSIHRGGSYNEQFF | TGTGCCAGTAGTATCCATAGGGGGGGGTCCTACAATGAGCAGTTCTTC
TRBJ2-7 | TRBV6-1 | once | NA | CASSDPRRGASYEQYF | TGTGCCAGCAGTGACCCTCGGCGGGGAGCCTCGTACGAGCAGTACTTC
TRBJ2-7 | TRBV19 | NA | TRBD2 | CASSLRTSGRVEQYF | TGTGCCAGTAGTCTTCGGACTAGCGGGAGGGTCGAGCAGTACTTC
TRBJ1-6 | TRBV13 | NA | TRBD1 | CASKQGGADRPLHF | TGTGCCAGCAAACAGGGGGGGGCGGACAGACCCCTCCACTTT
TRBJ2-7 | TRBV7-9 | NA | TRBD1 | CASKRAGQGDYEQYF | TGTGCCAGCAAAAGGGCCGGACAGGGGGACTACGAGCAGTACTTC
TRBJ2-1 | TRBV6-6 | few | NA | CASSYSRVYNEQFF | TGTGCCAGCAGTTACTCCAGGGTCTACAATGAGCAGTTCTTC
TRBJ1-6 | TRBV5-1 | NA | NA | CASSFGGDNSPLHF | TGCGCCAGCAGCTTTGGAGGGGACAATTCACCCCTCCACTTT
TRBJ2-5 | TRBV27 | NA | TRBD1 | CASSLQGRGQQTQYF | TGTGCCAGCAGTTTACAGGGCAGGGGGCAACAGACCCAGTACTTC
TRBJ1-2 | TRBV28 | NA | NA | CASSSQTGLPFYGYTF | TGTGCCAGCAGTTCACAGACAGGTCTACCTTTCTATGGCTACACCTTC
TRBJ2-1 | TRBV9 | once | TRBD2 | CASSAREGGLAGEQFF | TGTGCCAGCAGCGCCAGAGAAGGGGGACTAGCGGGCGAGCAGTTCTTC
TRBJ2-1 | TRBV13 | NA | NA | CASTNSGGEQFF | TGTGCCAGCACCAACAGTGGAGGTGAGCAGTTCTTC
TRBJ2-1 | TRBV6-1 | NA | TRBD2 | CASSESAGGGFSSYNEQFF | TGTGCCAGCAGTGAAAGTGCCGGCGGGGGGTTCAGCTCCTACAATGAGCAGTTCTTC
TRBJ2-7 | TRBV7-9 | few | NA | CSSSSKESVEQYF | TGTTCCAGCAGCTCCAAAGAGTCCGTCGAGCAGTACTTC
TRBJ1-1 | TRBV4-1 | NA | TRBD1 | CATRDRGWNTEAFF | TGCGCTACCCGGGACAGGGGATGGAACACTGAAGCTTTCTTT
TRBJ2-2 | TRBV7-9 | once | NA | CASSFLQNNRELFF | TGTGCCAGCAGCTTCTTGCAGAATAATCGGGAGCTGTTTTTT
TRBJ2-2 | TRBV28 | NA | TRBD1 | CASSSYGTGSTGELFF | TGTGCCAGCAGTTCCTACGGGACAGGGTCCACCGGGGAGCTGTTTTTT
TRBJ2-1 | TRBV7-2 | NA | NA | CASRSGTYNEQFF | TGTGCCAGCAGATCCGGGACCTACAATGAGCAGTTCTTC
TRBJ2-5 | TRBV27 | NA | NA | CASSWGKQETQYF | TGTGCCAGCAGTTGGGGCAAACAAGAGACCCAGTACTTC
TRBJ1-1 | TRBV6-4 | few | NA | CASRENTENTEAFF | TGTGCCAGCAGGGAAAATACAGAGAACACTGAAGCTTTCTTT
TRBJ2-7 | TRBV6-6 | few | NA | CASRSSGYSYEQYF | TGTGCCAGCCGCAGTTCAGGATACTCCTACGAGCAGTACTTC
TRBJ2-1 | TRBV20-1 | NA | NA | CSARIFHEQFF | TGCAGTGCTAGAATCTTTCATGAGCAGTTCTTC
TRBJ2-3 | TRBV30 | NA | TRBD2 | CAWSVGGREQDTQYF | TGTGCCTGGAGTGTCGGGGGGAGGGAACAAGATACGCAGTATTTT
TRBJ2-2 | TRBV4-2 | NA | TRBD2 | CASSQVTGGTTGELFF | TGTGCCAGCAGCCAAGTAACGGGGGGTACCACCGGGGAGCTGTTTTTT
TRBJ2-5 | TRBV7-6 | NA | TRBD2 | CASSSLAGGPSAQYF | TGTGCCAGCAGCTCACTAGCGGGAGGCCCAAGCGCCCAGTACTTC
TRBJ2-7 | TRBV27 | NA | NA | CASSPRNFAGQYF | TGTGCCAGCAGTCCCCGAAACTTCGCGGGGCAGTACTTC
TRBJ1-1 | TRBV6-1 | NA | NA | CASSAGQKTEAFF | TGTGCCAGCAGTGCCGGACAGAAGACTGAAGCTTTCTTT
TRBJ1-5 | TRBV12-5 | NA | NA | CASAQSNQPQHF | TGTGCTAGTGCCCAAAGCAATCAGCCCCAGCATTTT
TRBJ1-2 | TRBV30 | NA | NA | CAWNNLRGYGYTF | TGTGCCTGGAACAATCTCCGGGGCTATGGCTACACCTTC
TRBJ1-2 | TRBV6-1 | NA | TRBD1 | CASSVPGQYGGYTF | TGTGCCAGCAGTGTACCGGGACAGTACGGTGGCTACACCTTC
TRBJ1-2 | TRBV5-1 | NA | NA | CASSLGTATLYGYTF | TGCGCCAGCAGCTTGGGGACAGCCACTCTCTATGGCTACACCTTC
TRBJ1-5 | TRBV28 | NA | NA | CATNQGNNQPQHF | TGTGCCACTAATCAGGGAAACAATCAGCCCCAGCATTTT
TRBJ2-7 | TRBV7-6 | NA | NA | CASSLGNEQYF | TGTGCCAGCAGCCTAGGTAATGAGCAGTACTTC
TRBJ2-3 | TRBV2 | few | NA | CASSPDSTRTDTQYF | TGTGCCAGCAGTCCCGACAGCACCCGCACAGATACGCAGTATTTT
TRBJ2-7 | TRBV27 | NA | TRBD1 | CASSAGTGYEQYF | TGTGCCAGCAGTGCAGGGACAGGGTACGAGCAGTACTTC